The 4 T cell receptor beta chains given below trace back to one sample, sequenced in a study of OX40 agonist ivuxolimab in advanced cancers. Here immunoSEQ multiplex PCR was the method, and the copy in TCRdb shows in-frame clones only, minus some. The data contain more than 60,000 clones, more than 75% of them singletons. The specimen was CD4+ or CD8+ T cells sorted from blood, collected in a trial of the OX40 agonist ivuxolimab. The receptor source for this set is an adult with an advanced solid tumor such as melanoma, head and neck, liver or kidney cancer.

The chain links TRBV14 to TRBJ1-4, with a tentative D call TRBD1 (5 bases). Germline loops: CDR1 SGHDN, CDR2 FVKESK. With 3 bases removed from V and 8 bases from J, the gap between germline ends came to 16 bases. The CDR3 length is 15 residues. The CDR3 nucleotides read TGTGCCAGCAGCCAGCGCAGGGACTTGCGGGAAAAACTGTTTTTT. Translated, it gives CASSQRRDLREKLFF. The full variable domain, its missing parts supplied by reference TRBV14 and TRBJ1-4, is EAGVTQFPSHSVIEKGQTVTLRCDPISGHDNLYWYRRVMGKEIKFLLHFVKESKQDESGMPNNRFLAERTGGTYSTLKVQPAELEDSGVYFCASSQRRDLREKLFFGSGTQLSVL.

V and J are TRBV11-2 and TRBJ2-1, with 7 bases matching TRBD2. The CDR3 has 15 amino acids. Looked up from germline, CDR1 is SGHAT and CDR2 is FQNNGV. V lost 1 base and J lost 6; bases outside the gene matches: 6. The CDR3 reads CASSLGGGSGNEQFF. The CDR3 coding sequence is TGTGCCAGCAGCTTAGGGGGCGGGAGTGGCAATGAGCAGTTCTTC.

The V and J genes are TRBV11-3 and TRBJ2-1; TRBD2 agrees at 8 bases. V shed 6 bases, J shed 7 bases, and the junction held 14 bases outside the gene matches. CDR1 is SGHNT and CDR2 is YENEEA in the germline V gene. The CDR3 covers 16 residues. The CDR3 nucleotides are TGTGCCAGCAGACCCGCAGGTCGGGAGGGCCGTAATGAGCAGTTCTTC. Its translation is CASRPAGREGRNEQFF.

This rearrangement joins TRBV27 to TRBJ2-2; D call uncertain. The V gene's germline CDR1 is MNHEY and CDR2 SMNVEV (reference sequence). With 8 bases removed from V and 1 base from J, the gap between germline ends came to 8 bases. The CDR3 sequence is 13 residues long. CDR3 loop: CASGRLNTGELFF. The CDR3 DNA is TGTGCCAGCGGGCGACTGAACACCGGGGAGCTGTTTTTT.